The clone carrying this T cell receptor beta chain has a handful of counts. Its antigen remains unknown. The record originates from a study of CD8+CD57+ T cells in acquired aplastic anemia. Overall study findings and caveats: Found in both controls and patients were around 29 CD8+ CDR3 sequences. Patient and control CD8+ Simpson's diversity was not significantly different.

All sequencing subjects had displayed CD8+CD57+ cell expansion on flow cytometry. With no exception, the patients had severe acquired aplastic anemia. All patients were therapy-naive when blood was sampled. Researchers used genomic DNA as the template to profile TCR beta VDJ and CDR3. TCRdb used MiXCR to reprocess the reads, holding one entry per CDR3 protein. The sample lists around 200,000 distinct CDR3 sequences, 50% to 65% occurring once. Germline loops: CDR1 SGHTA, CDR2 FQGTGA. V gave up 5 bases and J gave up 6 bases; unmatched junction bases: 15. The CDR3 is made up of 16 amino acids. The chain employs TRBV7-3 and TRBJ1-1; 7 bases are a match to TRBD1. Specimen: sorted CD4+, CD8+, or CD8+CD57+ T cells (not recorded which) from PBMCs. The sequence was obtained from a human donor with aplastic anemia. DNA of the CDR3: TGTGCCAGCAGCAACGACCCGGGACAGCCTATTTCTGAAGCTTTCTTT. This sequence encodes CASSNDPGQPISEAFF.